Shown below are 11 T cell receptor beta chains from a single sample sequenced in a study of CD8+ T cells in alopecia areata. Regarding treatment: oral pan-JAK inhibitor, 5-10 mg twice daily. cDNA serving as the sequencing template came from extracted, reverse transcribed RNA. Libraries were prepared by immunoSEQ multiplex PCR; TCRdb keeps only in-frame clonotypes and omits some of them. This table holds approximately 220,000 clones, 35% to 45% found once. Sequenced here: CD4+ T cells sorted from blood, sampled at roughly week 30, from a patient treated with tofacitinib. Receptors originate from a human donor with alopecia areata.

This clone turned up a few times. The CDR3 loop reads CASSQALTGGFGEPQHF. CDR3 coding DNA: TGCGCCAGCAGCCAAGCGTTGACAGGGGGCTTTGGGGAGCCCCAGCATTTT. The chain joins TRBV4-1 to TRBJ1-5, with 10 bases identical to TRBD1. V trimming: 1 base; J trimming: 8 bases; junction bases outside the gene matches: 11. CDR1 is MGHRA, CDR2 YSYEKL, per germline. This CDR3 has 17 amino acids.

The chain uses TRBV2 and TRBJ2-5; D is undetermined. Per germline, CDR1 SNHLY and CDR2 FYNNEI. The CDR3 is 11 amino acids. Trimming removed 6 bases at V and 4 bases at J, with 6 bases between. The CDR3 nucleotides read TGTGCCAGCAGGGTTCGAGAGACCCAGTACTTC. Protein product: CASRVRETQYF.

This chain joins TRBV30 and TRBJ1-3; 8 positions match TRBD1. The CDR3 length is 12 residues. Germline CDR1 and CDR2: GTSNPN and SVGIG (reference sequence). V was clipped by 5 bases and J by 3 bases; unmatched bases: 0. CDR3 sequence (DNA): TGTGCCTGGGACAGGGGTGGAAACACCATATATTTT. Its protein is CAWDRGGNTIYF. Filled out from reference TRBV30 and TRBJ1-3, the complete variable domain reads SQTIHQWPATLVQPVGSPLSLECTVEGTSNPNLYWYRQAAGRGLQLLFYSVGIGQISSEVPQNLSASRPQDRQFILSSKKLLLSDSGFYLCAWDRGGNTIYFGEGSWLTVV.

This clone was observed a few times. The V and J genes are TRBV30 and TRBJ1-5, with D tentatively TRBD1 (6 bases). Germline V CDR1 and CDR2: GTSNPN, SVGIG (reference sequence). V was trimmed by 2 bases and J by 3 bases, leaving 8 bases between them. This CDR3 has 13 residues. The CDR3 coding sequence is TGTGCCTGGAGTAGACAGGTCAATCAGCCCCAGCATTTT. It yields the protein CAWSRQVNQPQHF.

This clone was recorded many times. V usage is TRBV2 and J usage is TRBJ1-4; 8 nucleotides agree with TRBD1. The CDR3 loop spans 13 amino acids. Germline CDR1 is SNHLY and CDR2 is FYNNEI. With 5 bases clipped from V and 5 bases from J, the junction kept 1 base outside the gene matches. The CDR3 coding sequence is TGTGCCAGCAGTCGGGACAGGAATGAAAAACTGTTTTTT. It specifies CASSRDRNEKLFF. The entire variable domain, with the rest obtained from reference TRBV2 and TRBJ1-4, is as follows: EPEVTQTPSHQVTQMGQEVILRCVPISNHLYFYWYRQILGQKVEFLVSFYNNEISEKSEIFDDQFSVERPDGSNFTLKIRSTKLEDSAMYFCASSRDRNEKLFFGSGTQLSVL.

The chain is built from TRBV5-1 and TRBJ2-6, with 8 bases that match TRBD1. The CDR3 contains 11 residues. Germline V gene sequence: CDR1 SGHRS, CDR2 YFSETQ. The V gene end was trimmed by 8 bases and the J gene end by 14 bases; junction bases not matched to a gene: 6. This chain's CDR3 is CASQGQGLLTF. In nucleotides, the CDR3 is TGCGCCAGTCAAGGACAGGGCCTCCTGACTTTC.

This clone was seen a few times. The chain carries TRBV30 and TRBJ2-1, with 9 bases aligning to TRBD2. This CDR3 region has 15 residues. The germline gives CDR1 GTSNPN, CDR2 SVGIG (reference sequence). Trimming removed 4 bases from V and 4 bases from J; junction bases left unmatched: 8. CDR3 amino acids: CAWKTITSGYNEQFF. The CDR3 bases are TGTGCCTGGAAGACTATTACTAGCGGGTACAATGAGCAGTTCTTC.

The chain employs TRBV18 and TRBJ1-1; no clear D gene. V lost 3 bases, J lost 0 bases, and 11 bases lay in between. CDR1 is KGHSH and CDR2 is LQKENI in the germline V gene. The CDR3 spans 15 residues. The CDR3 DNA follows: TGTGCCAGCTCACCCAGGACCGATATGAACACTGAAGCTTTCTTT. Encoded protein: CASSPRTDMNTEAFF.

The gene calls are TRBV30 and TRBJ1-3; D is ambiguous. CDR3 length equals 11 residues. Trimming removed 5 bases at V and 8 bases at J, with 10 bases between. Germline assignment: CDR1 GTSNPN and CDR2 SVGIG (reference sequence). This CDR3 is CAWGFGYTIYF. CDR3 sequence (DNA): TGTGCCTGGGGCTTCGGGTACACCATATATTTT.

This chain connects TRBV9 to TRBJ2-5; 14 nucleotides match TRBD2. V shed 3 bases and J 4 bases; nucleotides not matched to a gene: 8. The CDR3 runs 17 residues. Germline V gene data show CDR1 as SGDLS and CDR2 as YYNGEE. The CDR3 loop is CASSAPGLAGVGETQYF. The CDR3 DNA reads TGTGCCAGCAGCGCACCGGGACTAGCGGGAGTTGGAGAGACCCAGTACTTC.

The chain recombines TRBV5-8 with TRBJ1-5; 7 nucleotides align to TRBD1. V trimming: 6 bases; J trimming: 4 bases; junction bases outside the gene matches: 13. The CDR3 sequence is 16 residues long. In germline, CDR1 is SGHTS, CDR2 YDEGEE. CDR3 sequence (DNA): TGTGCCAGCACTACCCTCCGACAGGGACAGAATCAGCCCCAGCATTTT. This gives the protein CASTTLRQGQNQPQHF.